A selection of T cell receptor beta chains follows, all from one sample in a study of T cell responses to AZD1222 COVID-19 vaccine. Assay used: immunoSEQ multiplex PCR; TCRdb lists only in-frame clones, some missing. The table records about 150,000 clones, 82% of them present only once. Sequenced here: peripheral blood, sampled on day 0 of MenACWY control vaccination. Every receptor here comes from an adult in good health. The CDR3 runs from the conserved cysteine through the conserved F or W. The order of the fields is J gene, V gene, CDR3 protein.

>TRBJ2-1|TRBV3-1/TRBV3-2
CASSPRRAAEQFF
>TRBJ2-1|TRBV7-9
CASTRGDPSYNEQFF
>TRBJ2-2|TRBV7-9
CASSFSPVYTGELFF
>TRBJ1-2|TRBV3-1/TRBV3-2
CASSQGRGQNYGYTF
>TRBJ1-3|TRBV27
CASSQAGRFSGNTIYF
>TRBJ1-1|TRBV5-1
CASSLGERYTEAFF
>TRBJ1-6|TRBV27
CASSRAGHDNSPLHF
>TRBJ1-2|TRBV6-5
CASSPGIYGYTF
>TRBJ1-2|TRBV5-1
CASSLGTGGGIWYGYTF
>TRBJ2-6|TRBV5-4
CASSLELSGANVLTF
>TRBJ1-1|TRBV19
CASSMIPDLNTEAFF
>TRBJ2-7|TRBV5-1
CASSYRTQTGLSYEQYF
>TRBJ1-4|TRBV18
CASSPGQGRHEKLFF
>TRBJ1-1|TRBV10-2
CASKGVTRNAEAFF
>TRBJ1-4|TRBV25-1
CASSSFDSPNEKLFF
>TRBJ2-7|TRBV25-1
CASSEGGTAYEQYF
>TRBJ1-2|TRBV7-9
CASSLAVIDGYTF
>TRBJ1-2|TRBV27
CASSPNGAGGYGYTF
>TRBJ2-1|TRBV2
CASSFIASGYEQFF